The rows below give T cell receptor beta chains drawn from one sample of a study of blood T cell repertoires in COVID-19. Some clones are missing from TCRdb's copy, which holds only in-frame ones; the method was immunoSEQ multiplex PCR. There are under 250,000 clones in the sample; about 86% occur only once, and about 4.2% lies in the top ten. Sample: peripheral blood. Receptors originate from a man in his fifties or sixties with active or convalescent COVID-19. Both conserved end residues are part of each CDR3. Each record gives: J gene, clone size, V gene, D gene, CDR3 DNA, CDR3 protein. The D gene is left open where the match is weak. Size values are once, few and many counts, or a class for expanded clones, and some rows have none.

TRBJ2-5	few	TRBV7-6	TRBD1	TGTGCCAGCAGCTTAAATACAGGGGTAGGGCAAGAGACCCAGTACTTC	CASSLNTGVGQETQYF
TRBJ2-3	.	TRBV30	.	TGTGCCTGGAGCCTTCTAGCGCAGCCTAGCACAGATACGCAGTATTTT	CAWSLLAQPSTDTQYF
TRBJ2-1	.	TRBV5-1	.	TGCGCCAGCAGCTACATAGCGCTCTCCTCCTACAATGAGCAGTTCTTC	CASSYIALSSYNEQFF
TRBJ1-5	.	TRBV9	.	TGTGCCAGCAGCGTAGGAGGGGAGGTTCAGCCCCAGCATTTT	CASSVGGEVQPQHF
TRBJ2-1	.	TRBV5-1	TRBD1	TGCGCCAGCAGCGCCGGGACAGCCAATGAGCAGTTCTTC	CASSAGTANEQFF
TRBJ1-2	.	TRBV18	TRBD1	TGTGCCAGCTCACCACGGGAGACAGGGGGCAGAGGTCTTGGCTACACCTTC	CASSPRETGGRGLGYTF
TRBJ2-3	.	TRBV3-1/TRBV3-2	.	TGTGCCAGCAGCCAAGATTGGGGGCAGTCTAGCACAGATACGCAGTATTTT	CASSQDWGQSSTDTQYF
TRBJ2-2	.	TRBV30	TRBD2	TGTGCCTGGAGTGTACTGGCGGGGGGCGGGGAGCTGTTTTTT	CAWSVLAGGGELFF
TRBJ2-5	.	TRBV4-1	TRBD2	TGCGCCAGCAGCCATGCCCCGGGGCTAGCGGGGGGGAGGTACCAAGAGACCCAGTACTTC	CASSHAPGLAGGRYQETQYF
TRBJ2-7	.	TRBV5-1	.	TGCGCCAGCAGCTTGGCCGGGGGAGTGGACGAGCAGTACTTC	CASSLAGGVDEQYF
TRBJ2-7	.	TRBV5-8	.	TGTGCCAGCAGCTTGGTCCCCTGGGGGGGGCAGGTTTACGAGCAGTACTTC	CASSLVPWGGQVYEQYF
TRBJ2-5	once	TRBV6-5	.	TGTGCCAGCAGTTACCTGGTAGGAGGAAAAGAGACCCAGTACTTC	CASSYLVGGKETQYF
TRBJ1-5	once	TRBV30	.	TGTGCCTGGAGTGCGACAGTCTATAGCAATCAGCCCCAGCATTTT	CAWSATVYSNQPQHF
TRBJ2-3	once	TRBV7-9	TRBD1	TGTGCCAGCAGCCTCCGACAGGGTATAGGCAGCGATACGCAGTATTTT	CASSLRQGIGSDTQYF
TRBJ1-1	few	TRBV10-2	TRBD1	TGCGCCAGCAGGGGACAGGGGGCCAGAACTGAAGCTTTCTTT	CASRGQGARTEAFF
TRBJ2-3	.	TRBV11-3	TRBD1	TGTGCCAGCAGCTTAGGTGGACAGGGTACAGATACGCAGTATTTT	CASSLGGQGTDTQYF
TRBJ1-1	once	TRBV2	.	TGTGCCAGCAGACCTAGGACAGAGAAAAACACTGAAGCTTTCTTT	CASRPRTEKNTEAFF
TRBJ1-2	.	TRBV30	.	TGTGCCTGGAAAGGGACACCGTCTAACTATGGCTACACCTTC	CAWKGTPSNYGYTF
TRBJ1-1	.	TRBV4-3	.	TGCGCCAGCAGCCAAGATCTTGGGGCCCGGTCGAACACTGAAGCTTTCTTT	CASSQDLGARSNTEAFF
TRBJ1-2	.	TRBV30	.	TGTGCCTGGAGTGTGGCAGGCACCTATGGCTACACCTTC	CAWSVAGTYGYTF
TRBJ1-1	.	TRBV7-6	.	TGTGCCAGCAGCTTAGTGGGTCGGGACACTGAAGCTTTCTTT	CASSLVGRDTEAFF
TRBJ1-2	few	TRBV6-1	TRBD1	TGTGCCAGCAGTGAAGGGGACAGTTCGGGAGGCTACACCTTC	CASSEGDSSGGYTF
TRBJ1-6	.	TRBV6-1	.	TGTGCCAGCAGTGTGGGTTTGGGGGCAAAGAGCTCCTATAATTCACCCCTCCACTTT	CASSVGLGAKSSYNSPLHF
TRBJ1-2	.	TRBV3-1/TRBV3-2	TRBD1	TGTGCCAGCAGCCGACAGGGGAATAGCTATGGCTACACCTTC	CASSRQGNSYGYTF
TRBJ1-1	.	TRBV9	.	TGTGCCAGCAGCGTAGGGAGAAACACTGAAGCTTTCTTT	CASSVGRNTEAFF
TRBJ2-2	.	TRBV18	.	TGTGCCAGCTCACCTGAAGGACAGAACACCGGGGAGCTGTTTTTT	CASSPEGQNTGELFF
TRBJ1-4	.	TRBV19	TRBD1	TGTGCCAGTATATCGGGGTTTTCCGGGACAGGGTTTTGGGAACTGTTTTTT	CASISGFSGTGFWELFF
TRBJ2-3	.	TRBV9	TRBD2	TGTGCCAGCAGCGTGCTAGCGGGGGGCACAGATACGCAGTATTTT	CASSVLAGGTDTQYF
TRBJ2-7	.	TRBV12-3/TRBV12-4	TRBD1	TGTGCCAGCAGAACCGGGACAGCCTACGAGCAGTACTTC	CASRTGTAYEQYF
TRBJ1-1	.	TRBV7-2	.	TGTGCCAGCAGCAACGACCCACAAGGAGGCACTGAAGCTTTCTTT	CASSNDPQGGTEAFF
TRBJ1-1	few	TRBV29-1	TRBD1	TGCAGCGCAACCCCAGGGGGCACTGAAGCTTTCTTT	CSATPGGTEAFF
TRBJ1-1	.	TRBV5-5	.	TGTGCCAGCAGCATCCTCCACAGGGTAATGAACACTGAAGCTTTCTTT	CASSILHRVMNTEAFF
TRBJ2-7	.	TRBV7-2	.	TGTGCCAGCAGCACCCACACAGGGTCCTACGAGGAGCAGTACTTC	CASSTHTGSYEEQYF
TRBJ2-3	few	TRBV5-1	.	TGCGCCAGCAGCACGCGAGCAGATACGCAGTATTTT	CASSTRADTQYF
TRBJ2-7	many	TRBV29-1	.	TGCAGCGTTGAACACAGGACCCCGGCGGGAGAGCAGTACTTC	CSVEHRTPAGEQYF
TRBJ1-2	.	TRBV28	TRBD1	TGTGCCAGTAAACAGGGGGCCGAAGGCTACACCTTC	CASKQGAEGYTF
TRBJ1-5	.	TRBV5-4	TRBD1	TGTGCCAGCAGCACAGGGGGGGATCAGCCCCAGCATTTT	CASSTGGDQPQHF
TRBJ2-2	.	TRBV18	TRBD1	TGTGCCAGCTCACCCGCCGGGACAGGGGGATTCAACACCGGGGAGCTGTTTTTT	CASSPAGTGGFNTGELFF
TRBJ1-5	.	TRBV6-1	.	TGTGCCAGCAGTGAATTGGGGGGGCGTCAGCCCCAGCATTTT	CASSELGGRQPQHF
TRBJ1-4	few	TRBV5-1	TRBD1	TGCGCCAGCAGCTCTCCGGGACAGGGGAATGAAAAACTGTTTTTT	CASSSPGQGNEKLFF
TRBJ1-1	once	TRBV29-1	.	TGCAGCGTTGAGTCCCCAAAGAGGGAGTGGTACACTGAAGCTTTCTTT	CSVESPKREWYTEAFF
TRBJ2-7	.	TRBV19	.	TGTGCCAGTAGCTCTCAGGACTCCTACGAGCAGTACTTC	CASSSQDSYEQYF
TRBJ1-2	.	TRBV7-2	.	TGTGCCAGCAGCTTAAACCCCTCCGGAGACTATGGCTACACCTTC	CASSLNPSGDYGYTF
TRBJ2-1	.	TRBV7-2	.	TGTGCCAGCAGCTTTGGGGGGGCCAGATACAATGAGCAGTTCTTC	CASSFGGARYNEQFF